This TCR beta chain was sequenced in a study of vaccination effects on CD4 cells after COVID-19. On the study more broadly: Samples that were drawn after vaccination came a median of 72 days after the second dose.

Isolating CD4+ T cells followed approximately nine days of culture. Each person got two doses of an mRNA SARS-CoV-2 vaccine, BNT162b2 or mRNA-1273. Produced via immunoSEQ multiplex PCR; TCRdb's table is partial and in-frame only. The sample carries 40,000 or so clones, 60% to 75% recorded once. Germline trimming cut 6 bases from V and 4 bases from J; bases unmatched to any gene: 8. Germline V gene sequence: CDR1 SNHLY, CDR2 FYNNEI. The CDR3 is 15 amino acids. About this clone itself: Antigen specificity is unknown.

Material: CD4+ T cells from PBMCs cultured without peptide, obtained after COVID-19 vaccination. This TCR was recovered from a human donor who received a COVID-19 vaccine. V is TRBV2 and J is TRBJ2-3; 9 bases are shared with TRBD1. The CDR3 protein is CASSPGQGSSDTQYF. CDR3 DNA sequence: TGTGCCAGCAGCCCGGGACAGGGATCGTCAGATACGCAGTATTTT.